This TCR beta chain was sequenced for a study of shared clonotypes between healthy human individuals. Sequencing was performed with immunoSEQ multiplex PCR; in TCRdb, only in-frame clones are kept and a portion is missing. The repertoire has approximately 1,000,000 clones, roughly 80% of them found once; the top ten carry almost 0.9%. CD45RA-negative memory and CD45RA+ naive subsets were split from the CD4+ cells. The sample was memory CD4+ T cells from PBMCs. Subset of the sample: CD45RA-negative fraction. This TCR was recovered from a man between 18 and 29 years old in good health. Some clones in this sample may be carry-over from other donors' samples.

The CDR3 DNA sequence: TGTGCCAGCAAGGACAGTTTTAGCAATCAGCCCCAGCATTTT. Protein product: CASKDSFSNQPQHF. The genes are TRBV28 and TRBJ1-5; tentative D call: TRBD1 (6 bases). Germline values: CDR1 MDHEN, CDR2 SYDVKM. The CDR3 runs to 14 residues. The V end was cut by 7 bases, the J end by 0 bases, with 10 bases between.